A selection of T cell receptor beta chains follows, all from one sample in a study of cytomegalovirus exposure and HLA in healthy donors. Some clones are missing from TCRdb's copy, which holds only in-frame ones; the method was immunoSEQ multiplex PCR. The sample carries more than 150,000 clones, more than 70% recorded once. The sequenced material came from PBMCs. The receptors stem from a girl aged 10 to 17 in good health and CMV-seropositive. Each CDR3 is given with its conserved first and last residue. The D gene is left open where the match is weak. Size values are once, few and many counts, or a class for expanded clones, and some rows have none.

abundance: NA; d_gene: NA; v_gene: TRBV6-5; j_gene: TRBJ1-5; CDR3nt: TGTGCCAGCAGTTACACAGGAAATCAGCCCCAGCATTTT; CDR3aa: CASSYTGNQPQHF
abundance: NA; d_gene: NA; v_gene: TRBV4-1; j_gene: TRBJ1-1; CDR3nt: TGCGCCAGCAGCTCCCCCCGTAGCGCGACTGAAGCTTTCTTT; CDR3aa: CASSSPRSATEAFF
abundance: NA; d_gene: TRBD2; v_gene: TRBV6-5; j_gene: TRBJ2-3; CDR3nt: TGTGCCAGCAGGGGACTAGCGGGAGTGTTAGATACGCAGTATTTT; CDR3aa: CASRGLAGVLDTQYF
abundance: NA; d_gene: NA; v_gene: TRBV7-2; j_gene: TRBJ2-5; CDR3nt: TGTGCCAGCAGCTTCCGGGGCCAAGAGACCCAGTACTTC; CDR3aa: CASSFRGQETQYF
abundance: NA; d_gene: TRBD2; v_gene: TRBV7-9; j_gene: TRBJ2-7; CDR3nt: TGTGCCAGCAGCTTACCCCCACTAGCGGGAGGGCGGAGCGAGCAGTACTTC; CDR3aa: CASSLPPLAGGRSEQYF
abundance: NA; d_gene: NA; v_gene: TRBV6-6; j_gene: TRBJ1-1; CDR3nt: TGTGCCAGCAGTCCAGGGTATCGGAACACTGAAGCTTTCTTT; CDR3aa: CASSPGYRNTEAFF
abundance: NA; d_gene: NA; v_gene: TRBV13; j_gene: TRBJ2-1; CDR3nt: TGTGCCAGCAGCTTAGCCGGGACATACTACAATGAGCAGTTCTTC; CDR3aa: CASSLAGTYYNEQFF
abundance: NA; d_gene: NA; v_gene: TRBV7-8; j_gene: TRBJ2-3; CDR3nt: TGTGCCAGCAGCTTAGGGGGAACTAGTCCAGATACGCAGTATTTT; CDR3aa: CASSLGGTSPDTQYF
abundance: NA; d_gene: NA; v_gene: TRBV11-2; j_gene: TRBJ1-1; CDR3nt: TGTGCCACCCCTTCAGGCGTGAACACTGAAGCTTTCTTT; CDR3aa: CATPSGVNTEAFF
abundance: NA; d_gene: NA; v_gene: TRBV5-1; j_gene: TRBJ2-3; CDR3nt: TGCGCCAGCAGCTTGGGACAGACCACAGATACGCAGTATTTT; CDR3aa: CASSLGQTTDTQYF
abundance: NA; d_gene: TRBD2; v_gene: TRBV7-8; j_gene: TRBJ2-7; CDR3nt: TGTGCCAGCAGCTTATCGTGGACTAGGAGCTCCTACGAGCAGTACTTC; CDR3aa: CASSLSWTRSSYEQYF
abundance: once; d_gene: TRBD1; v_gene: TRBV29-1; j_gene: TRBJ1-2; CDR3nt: TGCAGCGTTGAAGCCCGAACAGGGGACTATGGCTACACCTTC; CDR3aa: CSVEARTGDYGYTF
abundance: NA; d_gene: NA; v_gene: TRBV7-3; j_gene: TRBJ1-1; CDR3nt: TGTGCCAGCAGCTTAGAACACGTGAACACTGAAGCTTTCTTT; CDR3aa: CASSLEHVNTEAFF
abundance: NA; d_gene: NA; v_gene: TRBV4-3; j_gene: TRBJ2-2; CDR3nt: TGCGCCAGCAGCCAAGAAGCCGGAGGGAGCAACACCGGGGAGCTGTTTTTT; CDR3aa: CASSQEAGGSNTGELFF
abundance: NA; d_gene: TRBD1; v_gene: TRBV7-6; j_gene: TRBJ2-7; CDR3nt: TGTGCCAGCAGCTTTGAGACAGGGGTAGGTTTCTACGAGCAGTACTTC; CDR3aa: CASSFETGVGFYEQYF
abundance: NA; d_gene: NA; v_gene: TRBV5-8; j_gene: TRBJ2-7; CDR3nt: TGTGCCAGCAGCTTGGTCCAGGGATCCTACGAGCAGTACTTC; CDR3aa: CASSLVQGSYEQYF
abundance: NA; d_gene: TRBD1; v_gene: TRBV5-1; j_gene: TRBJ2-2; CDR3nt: TGCGCCAGCAGCTTCGCCGGGACAGTCGCCGGGGAGCTGTTTTTT; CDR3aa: CASSFAGTVAGELFF
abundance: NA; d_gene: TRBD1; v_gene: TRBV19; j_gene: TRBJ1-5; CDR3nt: TGTGCCAGTTCCGATCAGGGACAGGGTGAAAATCAGCCCCAGCATTTT; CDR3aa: CASSDQGQGENQPQHF
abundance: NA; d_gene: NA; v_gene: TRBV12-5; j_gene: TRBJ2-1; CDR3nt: TGTGCTAGTGGTTTGGTACTAGGGAGAGGAGGGTACAATGAGCAGTTCTTC; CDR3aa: CASGLVLGRGGYNEQFF
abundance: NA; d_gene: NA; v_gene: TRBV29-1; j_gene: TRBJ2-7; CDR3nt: TGCAGCGTTGAAGTTGGGGCCCGTGAGCAGTACTTC; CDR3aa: CSVEVGAREQYF
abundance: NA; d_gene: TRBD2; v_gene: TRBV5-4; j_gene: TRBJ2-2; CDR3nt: TGTGCCAGCAGCGCCGGTTTGACTAGCGGGGGGCTGACCGGGGAGCTGTTTTTT; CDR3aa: CASSAGLTSGGLTGELFF
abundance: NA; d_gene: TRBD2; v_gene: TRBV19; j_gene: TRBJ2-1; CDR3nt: TGTGCCAGTAGTATAGGACTAGCGGGATACAATGAGCAGTTCTTC; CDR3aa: CASSIGLAGYNEQFF
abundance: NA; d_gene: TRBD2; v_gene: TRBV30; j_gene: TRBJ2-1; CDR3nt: TGTGCCTGGAGTCCCCGGGGGCTAGCGGGAGGGTGGTCCTACAATGAGCAGTTCTTC; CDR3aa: CAWSPRGLAGGWSYNEQFF
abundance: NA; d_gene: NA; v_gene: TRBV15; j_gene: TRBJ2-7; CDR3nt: TGTGCCACCAGCAGAGACAGGGGCCCCTACGAGCAGTACTTC; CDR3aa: CATSRDRGPYEQYF
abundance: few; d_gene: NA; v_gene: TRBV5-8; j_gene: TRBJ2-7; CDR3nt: TGTGCCAGCAGCTTGTTCGGACAAGCCTACGAGCAGTACTTC; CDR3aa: CASSLFGQAYEQYF
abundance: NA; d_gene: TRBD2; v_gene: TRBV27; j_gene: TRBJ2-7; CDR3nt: TGTGCCAGCAGTTTATCAGCGGGACCCTCCTACGAGCAGTACTTC; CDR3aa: CASSLSAGPSYEQYF
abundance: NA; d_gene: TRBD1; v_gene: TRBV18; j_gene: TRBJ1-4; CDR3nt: TGTGCCAGCTCCACAGGGGATAGTGAAAAACTGTTTTTT; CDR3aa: CASSTGDSEKLFF
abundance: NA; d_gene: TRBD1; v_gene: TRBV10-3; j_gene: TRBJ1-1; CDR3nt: TGTGCCATCAGTGACTCAGGGGGCCTCACTGAAGCTTTCTTT; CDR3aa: CAISDSGGLTEAFF
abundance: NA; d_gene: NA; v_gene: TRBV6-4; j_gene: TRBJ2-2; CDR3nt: TGTGCCAGCAGTCGGCTAGCTACCACCGGGGAGCTGTTTTTT; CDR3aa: CASSRLATTGELFF
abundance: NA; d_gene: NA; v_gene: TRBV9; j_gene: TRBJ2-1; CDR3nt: TGTGCCAGCAGCGTAGATAGCGCCAGATACAATGAGCAGTTCTTC; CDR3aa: CASSVDSARYNEQFF
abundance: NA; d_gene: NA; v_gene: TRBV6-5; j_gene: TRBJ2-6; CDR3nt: TGTGCCAGCAGTTACATGCAGTCCTCTGGGGCCAACGTCCTGACTTTC; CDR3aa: CASSYMQSSGANVLTF
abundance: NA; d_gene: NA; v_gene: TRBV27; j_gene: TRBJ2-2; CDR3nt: TGTGCCAGCAGTAGGGGAAACGGACTACCGGGGGAGCTGTTTTTT; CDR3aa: CASSRGNGLPGELFF
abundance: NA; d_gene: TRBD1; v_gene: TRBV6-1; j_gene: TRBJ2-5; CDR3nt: TGTGCCAGCAGCAGAACAGGGGGGACAGAGACCCAGTACTTC; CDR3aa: CASSRTGGTETQYF
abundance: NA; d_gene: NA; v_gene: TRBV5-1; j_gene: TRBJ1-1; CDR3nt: TGCGCCAGCAGCTTGCAGGGGCGGAACACTGAAGCTTTCTTT; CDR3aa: CASSLQGRNTEAFF
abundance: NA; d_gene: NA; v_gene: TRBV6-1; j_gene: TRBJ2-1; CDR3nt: TGTGCCAGCATAACGTGGGTAAGCGGGTACAATGAGCAGTTCTTC; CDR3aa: CASITWVSGYNEQFF
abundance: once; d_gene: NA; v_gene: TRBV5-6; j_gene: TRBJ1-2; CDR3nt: TGTGCCAGCGAGGGAGCTAACTATGGCTACACCTTC; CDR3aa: CASEGANYGYTF
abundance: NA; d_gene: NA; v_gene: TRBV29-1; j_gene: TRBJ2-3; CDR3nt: TGCAGCGTTGGAGGGATCACAGATACGCAGTATTTT; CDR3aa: CSVGGITDTQYF
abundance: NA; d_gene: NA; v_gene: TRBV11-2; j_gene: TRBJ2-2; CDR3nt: TGTGCCAGCAGCTTAGTCTGGCAGGCTAACACCGGGGAGCTGTTTTTT; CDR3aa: CASSLVWQANTGELFF
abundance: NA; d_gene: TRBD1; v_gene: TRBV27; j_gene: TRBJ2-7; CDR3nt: TGTGCCAGCAGGTCGACAGGGTTTTACTACGAGCAGTACTTC; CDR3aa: CASRSTGFYYEQYF
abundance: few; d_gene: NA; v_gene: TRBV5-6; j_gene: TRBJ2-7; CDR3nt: TGTGCCAGCAGCTTGGTGGGTCGGGGCGAGCAGTACTTC; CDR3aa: CASSLVGRGEQYF
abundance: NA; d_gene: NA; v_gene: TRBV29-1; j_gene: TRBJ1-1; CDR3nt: TGCAGCGCCGCACGGGTTAACACTGAAGCTTTCTTT; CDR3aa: CSAARVNTEAFF
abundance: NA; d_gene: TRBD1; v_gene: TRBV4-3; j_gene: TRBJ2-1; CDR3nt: TGCGCCAGCAGCCAGGGACAGGGCCCCTACAATGAGCAGTTCTTC; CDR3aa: CASSQGQGPYNEQFF
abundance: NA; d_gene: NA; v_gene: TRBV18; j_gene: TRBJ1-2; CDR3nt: TGTGCCAGCTCACCACCCCTAGCTAACTATGGCTACACCTTC; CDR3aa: CASSPPLANYGYTF
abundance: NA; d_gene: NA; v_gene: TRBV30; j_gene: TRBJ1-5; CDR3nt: TGTGCCTGGAGTCGACGCCGGACAGAAAGAAATCAGCCCCAGCATTTT; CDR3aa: CAWSRRRTERNQPQHF
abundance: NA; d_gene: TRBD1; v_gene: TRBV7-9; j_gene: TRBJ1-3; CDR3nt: TGTGCCAGCAGCTCGGAGACAGGGGGCGAAGGAAACACCATATATTTT; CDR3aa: CASSSETGGEGNTIYF
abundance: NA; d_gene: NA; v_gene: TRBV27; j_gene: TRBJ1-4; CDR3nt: TGTGCCAGCAGTCTCTCAGGGAGGGCATATAATGAAAAACTGTTTTTT; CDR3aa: CASSLSGRAYNEKLFF
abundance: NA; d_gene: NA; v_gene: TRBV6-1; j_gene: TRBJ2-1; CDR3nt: TGTGCCAGCAATTGGGAGAGAGGCGAGCAGTTCTTC; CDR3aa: CASNWERGEQFF
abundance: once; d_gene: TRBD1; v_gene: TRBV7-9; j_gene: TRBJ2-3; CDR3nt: TGTGCCAGCAGCCTCCGGACAGGGGTTACGGCAGATACGCAGTATTTT; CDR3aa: CASSLRTGVTADTQYF
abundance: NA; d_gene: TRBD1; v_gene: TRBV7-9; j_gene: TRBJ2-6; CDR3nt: TGTGCCAGCAGGGTCACAGGGGGCTTGGGTGGGGCCAACGTCCTGACTTTC; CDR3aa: CASRVTGGLGGANVLTF
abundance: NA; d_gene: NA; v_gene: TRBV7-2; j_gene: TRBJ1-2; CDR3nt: TGTGCCAGCAGCAACTACCTTAACTATGGCTACACCTTC; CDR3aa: CASSNYLNYGYTF
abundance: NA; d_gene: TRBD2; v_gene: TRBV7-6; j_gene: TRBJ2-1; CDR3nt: TGTGCCAGCAGCTTAGCCCCTAGCGGAAGCTCCTACAATGAGCAGTTCTTC; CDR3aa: CASSLAPSGSSYNEQFF
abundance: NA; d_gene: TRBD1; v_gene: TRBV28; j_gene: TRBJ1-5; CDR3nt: TGTGCCAGCAGTTCACCCCGGGACAGGGGCGGTCAGCCCCAGCATTTT; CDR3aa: CASSSPRDRGGQPQHF
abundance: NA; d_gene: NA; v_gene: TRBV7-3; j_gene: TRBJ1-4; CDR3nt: TGTGCCAGCAGCGCCCGGCCCCGGGGTACTAATGAAAAACTGTTTTTT; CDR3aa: CASSARPRGTNEKLFF
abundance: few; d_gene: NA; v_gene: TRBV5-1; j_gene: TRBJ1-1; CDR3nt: TGCGCCAGCAGTTGGGGGGAGGTTTACGCTGAAGCTTTCTTT; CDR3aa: CASSWGEVYAEAFF
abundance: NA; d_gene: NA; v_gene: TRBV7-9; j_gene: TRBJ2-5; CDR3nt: TGTGCCAGCAGCTTAAACAGGGACCAAGAGACCCAGTACTTC; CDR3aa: CASSLNRDQETQYF
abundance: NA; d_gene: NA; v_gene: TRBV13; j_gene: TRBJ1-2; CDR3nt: TGTGCCAGCAGCTTGCGGACGGGGGGAAACTATGGCTACACCTTC; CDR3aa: CASSLRTGGNYGYTF
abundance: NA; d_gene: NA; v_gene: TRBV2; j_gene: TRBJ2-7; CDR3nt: TGTGCCAGCAGCTCGGACAAGTCCTACGAGCAGTACTTC; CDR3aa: CASSSDKSYEQYF